These T cell receptor beta chains were read from a single sample in a study of shared clonotypes between healthy human individuals. The table came from immunoSEQ multiplex PCR; TCRdb's copy has only in-frame clones and leaves some out. The sample holds a few million clones, approximately 95% seen once. The material sequenced was naive CD4+ T cells from PBMCs. The source of these receptors is a man aged 18 to 29 in good health. Some clones in this sample may be carry-over from other donors' samples. The CDR3 runs from the conserved cysteine through the conserved F or W. Rows may omit the clone size; those that give it use once, few, many or a size class.

V gene: TRBV9; clone size: NA; J gene: TRBJ2-7; CDR3 protein: CASSVASGPPYEQYF
V gene: TRBV6-5; clone size: NA; J gene: TRBJ2-1; CDR3 protein: CASSPIGQGYNEQFF
V gene: TRBV19; clone size: NA; J gene: TRBJ2-5; CDR3 protein: CASSGQETQYF
V gene: TRBV5-1; clone size: NA; J gene: TRBJ2-7; CDR3 protein: CASSLGVSGPGYEQYF
V gene: TRBV6-6; clone size: NA; J gene: TRBJ2-1; CDR3 protein: CASIDTTSNEQFF
V gene: TRBV28; clone size: NA; J gene: TRBJ1-1; CDR3 protein: CASSLLVGQGANTEAFF
V gene: TRBV10-3; clone size: NA; J gene: TRBJ2-2; CDR3 protein: CAISRGYGELFF
V gene: TRBV27; clone size: NA; J gene: TRBJ2-1; CDR3 protein: CASSSRGSGSNEQFF
V gene: TRBV9; clone size: NA; J gene: TRBJ1-3; CDR3 protein: CASSFSRGTGNTIYF
V gene: TRBV9; clone size: once; J gene: TRBJ2-3; CDR3 protein: CASSVVVGKADTQYF
V gene: TRBV28; clone size: few; J gene: TRBJ1-5; CDR3 protein: CASSFYRDQPQHF
V gene: TRBV6-6; clone size: NA; J gene: TRBJ2-4; CDR3 protein: CASSSDRPNIQYF
V gene: TRBV4-3; clone size: NA; J gene: TRBJ2-3; CDR3 protein: CASSQDSGASTDTQYF
V gene: TRBV29-1; clone size: few; J gene: TRBJ1-1; CDR3 protein: CSVMRNTEAFF
V gene: TRBV9; clone size: NA; J gene: TRBJ1-1; CDR3 protein: CASSVEGFGDTEAFF
V gene: TRBV15; clone size: NA; J gene: TRBJ1-1; CDR3 protein: CATRKGGEGMNTEAFF
V gene: TRBV2; clone size: NA; J gene: TRBJ1-2; CDR3 protein: CASSVYDGYTF
V gene: TRBV5-6; clone size: NA; J gene: TRBJ1-3; CDR3 protein: CASSLAGVRGNTIYF
V gene: TRBV18; clone size: NA; J gene: TRBJ1-2; CDR3 protein: CASSPGGGAAGYTF
V gene: TRBV2; clone size: NA; J gene: TRBJ1-1; CDR3 protein: CASSVGGAANTEAFF
V gene: TRBV5-1; clone size: NA; J gene: TRBJ2-2; CDR3 protein: CASSLVTEGGELFF
V gene: TRBV25-1; clone size: NA; J gene: TRBJ1-3; CDR3 protein: CASSLRDSGNTIYF